What follows describes a single TCR beta chain. The antigen is undetermined. These data belong to a study of T cells in Graves' hyperthyroidism and ophthalmopathy. The overall study: The blood sample was taken at first diagnosis, before treatment began.

General observations from the study: Separation of ophthalmopathy from stable hyperthyroidism was achieved by a 13 V-J model.

CDR1 and CDR2 from the germline V gene are LGHNA and YNFKEQ. The length of the CDR3 is 16 residues. With V trimmed by 3 bases and J by 3 bases, 7 bases remained unmatched. The source material, RNA transcripts, was used to amplify TCR beta CDR3 regions. The study used the HTBI primer set for a first-round RT-PCR of the TCR CDR3. TCRdb redid the calling of the multiplex PCR reads with MiXCR, one entry per CDR3 protein. The table lists over 300,000 distinct CDR3 sequences, roughly 15% of them singletons. This rearrangement joins TRBV4-2 to TRBJ2-1, with 8 bases fitting TRBD2. Sequencing used blood. This receptor was taken from a woman aged 40 to 55 with Graves' ophthalmopathy. The CDR3 region is CASSQSTSGNYNEQFF. CDR3 sequence (DNA): TGTGCCAGCAGCCAGTCTACTAGCGGCAACTACAATGAGCAGTTCTTC.